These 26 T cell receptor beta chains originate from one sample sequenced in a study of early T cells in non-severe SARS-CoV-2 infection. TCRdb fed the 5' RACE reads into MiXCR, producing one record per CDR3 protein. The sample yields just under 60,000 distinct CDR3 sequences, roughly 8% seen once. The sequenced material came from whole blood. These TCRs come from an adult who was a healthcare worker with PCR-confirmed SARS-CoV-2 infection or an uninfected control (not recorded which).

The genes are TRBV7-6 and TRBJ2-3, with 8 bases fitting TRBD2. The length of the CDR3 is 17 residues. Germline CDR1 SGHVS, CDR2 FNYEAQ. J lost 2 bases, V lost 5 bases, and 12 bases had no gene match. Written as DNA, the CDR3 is TGTGCCAGCAGCCACGGGGGGGCGGGAGGACACACAGATACGCAGTATTTT. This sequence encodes CASSHGGAGGHTDTQYF.

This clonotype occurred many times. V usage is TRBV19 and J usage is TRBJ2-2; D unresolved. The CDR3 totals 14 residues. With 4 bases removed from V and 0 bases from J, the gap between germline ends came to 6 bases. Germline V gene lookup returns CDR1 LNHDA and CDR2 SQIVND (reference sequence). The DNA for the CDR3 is TGTGCCAGTAGTAGCTACGCGAACACCGGGGAGCTGTTTTTT. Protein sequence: CASSSYANTGELFF.

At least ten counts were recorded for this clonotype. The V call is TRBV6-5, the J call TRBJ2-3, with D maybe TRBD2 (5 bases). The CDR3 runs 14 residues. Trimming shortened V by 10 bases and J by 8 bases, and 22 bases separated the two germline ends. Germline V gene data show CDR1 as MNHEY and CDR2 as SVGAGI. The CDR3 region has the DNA TGTGCCACCAGACGGGGTGTCGCCAGCGGTACGCAGTATTTT. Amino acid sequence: CATRRGVASGTQYF.

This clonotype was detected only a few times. The DNA of the CDR3 is TGTGCCAGCACCCTTCGGCGGGAGGGCCACAATGAGCAGTTCTTC. It translates to CASTLRREGHNEQFF. The chain joins TRBV2 to TRBJ2-1; 9 positions agree with TRBD2. Trimming took 7 bases from V and 5 from J; bases not matched to a gene: 9. Germline lookup yields CDR1 SNHLY and CDR2 FYNNEI. The length of the CDR3 is 15 residues.

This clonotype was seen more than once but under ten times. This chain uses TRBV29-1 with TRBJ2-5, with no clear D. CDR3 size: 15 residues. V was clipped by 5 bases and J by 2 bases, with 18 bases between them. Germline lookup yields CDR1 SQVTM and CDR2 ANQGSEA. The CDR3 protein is CSVWGGQPYQETQYF. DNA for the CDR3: TGCAGCGTTTGGGGTGGGCAGCCCTATCAAGAGACCCAGTACTTC.

CDR3 in DNA: TGTGCCAGCAGCCATTCCAGGGGGTCGGATCAGCCCCAGCATTTT. Protein: CASSHSRGSDQPQHF. V usage is TRBV4-2 and J usage is TRBJ1-5, with 7 bases fitting TRBD1. The V and J ends lost 3 bases and 5 bases, in that order; junction bases with no gene match: 7. Per germline, CDR1 LGHNA and CDR2 YNFKEQ. This CDR3 has 15 amino acids.

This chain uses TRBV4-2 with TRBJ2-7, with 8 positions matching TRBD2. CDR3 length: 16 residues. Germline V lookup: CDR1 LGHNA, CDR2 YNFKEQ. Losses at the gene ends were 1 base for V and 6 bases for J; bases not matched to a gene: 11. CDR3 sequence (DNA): TGTGCCAGCAGCCAAGGGTCAAGCGGGAGCTTTGGCGAGCAGTACTTC. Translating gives CASSQGSSGSFGEQYF.

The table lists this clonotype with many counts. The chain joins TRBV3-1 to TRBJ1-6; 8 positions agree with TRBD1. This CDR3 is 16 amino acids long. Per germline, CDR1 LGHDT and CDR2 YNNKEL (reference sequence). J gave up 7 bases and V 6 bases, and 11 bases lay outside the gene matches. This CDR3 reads CASRYGTGHSNSPLHF. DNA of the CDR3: TGTGCCAGCAGGTACGGGACAGGACACTCCAATTCACCCCTCCACTTT.

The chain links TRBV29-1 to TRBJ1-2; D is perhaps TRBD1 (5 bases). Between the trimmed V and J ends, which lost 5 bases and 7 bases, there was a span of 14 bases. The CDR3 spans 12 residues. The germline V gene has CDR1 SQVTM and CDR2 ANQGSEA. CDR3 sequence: CSVPGGDGGYTF. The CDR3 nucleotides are TGCAGCGTTCCCGGGGGGGACGGTGGCTACACCTTC.

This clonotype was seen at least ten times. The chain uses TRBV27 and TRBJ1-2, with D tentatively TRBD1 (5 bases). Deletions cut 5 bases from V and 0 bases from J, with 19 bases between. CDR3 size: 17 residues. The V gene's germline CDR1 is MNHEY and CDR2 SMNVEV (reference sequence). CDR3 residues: CASSLEAGTLANYGYTF. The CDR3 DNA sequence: TGTGCCAGCAGTCTCGAGGCAGGGACCTTAGCTAACTATGGCTACACCTTC.

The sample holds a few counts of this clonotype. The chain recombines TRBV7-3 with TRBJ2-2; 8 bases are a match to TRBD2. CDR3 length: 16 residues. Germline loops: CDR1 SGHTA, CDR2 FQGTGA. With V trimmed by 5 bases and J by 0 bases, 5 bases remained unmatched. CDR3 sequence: CASSPPAGANTGELFF. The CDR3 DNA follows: TGTGCCAGCAGCCCACCAGCGGGAGCGAACACCGGGGAGCTGTTTTTT.

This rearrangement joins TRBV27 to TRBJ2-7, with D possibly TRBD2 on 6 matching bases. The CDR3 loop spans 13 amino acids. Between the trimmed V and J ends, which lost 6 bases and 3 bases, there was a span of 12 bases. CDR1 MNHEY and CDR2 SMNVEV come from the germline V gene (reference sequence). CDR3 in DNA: TGTGCCAGCAGACTCACTAGCAGCTACGAGCAGTACTTC. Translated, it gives CASRLTSSYEQYF.

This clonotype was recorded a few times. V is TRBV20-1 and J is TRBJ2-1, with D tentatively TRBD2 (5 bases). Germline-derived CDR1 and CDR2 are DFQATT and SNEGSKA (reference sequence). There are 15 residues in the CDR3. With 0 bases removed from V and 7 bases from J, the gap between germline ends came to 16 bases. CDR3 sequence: CSARDERGLRNEQFF. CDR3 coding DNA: TGCAGTGCTAGAGATGAGAGAGGGCTGAGGAATGAGCAGTTCTTC.

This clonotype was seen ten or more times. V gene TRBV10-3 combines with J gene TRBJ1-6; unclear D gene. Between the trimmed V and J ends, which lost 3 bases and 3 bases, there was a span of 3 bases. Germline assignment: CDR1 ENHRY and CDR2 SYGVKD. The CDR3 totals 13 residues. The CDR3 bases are TGTGCCATCAGTGAAGACTATAATTCACCCCTCCACTTT. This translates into CAISEDYNSPLHF.

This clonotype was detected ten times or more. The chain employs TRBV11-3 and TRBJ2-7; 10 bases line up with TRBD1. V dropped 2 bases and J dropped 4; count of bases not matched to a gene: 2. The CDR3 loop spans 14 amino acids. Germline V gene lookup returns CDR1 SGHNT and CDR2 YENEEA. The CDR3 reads CASSLPGQGYEQYF. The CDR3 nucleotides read TGTGCCAGCAGCTTACCGGGACAGGGGTACGAGCAGTACTTC.

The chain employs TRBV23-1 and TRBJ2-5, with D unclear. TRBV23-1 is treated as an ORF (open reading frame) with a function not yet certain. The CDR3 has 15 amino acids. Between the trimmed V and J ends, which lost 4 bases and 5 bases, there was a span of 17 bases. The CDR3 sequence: CASSRSWVQEETQYF. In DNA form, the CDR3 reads TGCGCCAGCAGTCGCTCGTGGGTGCAGGAGGAGACCCAGTACTTC.

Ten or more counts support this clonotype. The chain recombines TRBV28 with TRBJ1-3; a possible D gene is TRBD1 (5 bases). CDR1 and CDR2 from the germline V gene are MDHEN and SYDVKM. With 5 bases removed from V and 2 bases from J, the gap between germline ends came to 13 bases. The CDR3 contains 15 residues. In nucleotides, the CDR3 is TGTGCCAGCAGTCCTCCGACAGTTGCTGGAAACACCATATATTTT. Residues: CASSPPTVAGNTIYF.

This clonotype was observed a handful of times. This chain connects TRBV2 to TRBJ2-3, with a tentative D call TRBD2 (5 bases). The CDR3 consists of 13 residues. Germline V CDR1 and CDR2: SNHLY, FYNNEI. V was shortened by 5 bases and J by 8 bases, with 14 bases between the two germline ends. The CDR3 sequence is CASSPEGSGTQYF. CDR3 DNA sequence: TGTGCCAGCAGTCCCGAAGGGAGTGGTACGCAGTATTTT.

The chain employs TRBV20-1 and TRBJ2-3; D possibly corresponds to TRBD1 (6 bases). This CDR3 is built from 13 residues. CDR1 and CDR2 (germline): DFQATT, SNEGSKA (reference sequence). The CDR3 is CSTTGLGTDTQYF. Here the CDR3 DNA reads TGCAGCACAACAGGGTTGGGAACAGATACGCAGTATTTT.

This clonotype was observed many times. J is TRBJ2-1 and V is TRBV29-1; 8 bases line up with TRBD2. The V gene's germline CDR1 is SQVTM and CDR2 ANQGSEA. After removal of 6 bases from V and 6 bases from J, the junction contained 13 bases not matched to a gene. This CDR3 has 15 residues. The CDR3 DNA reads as TGCAGCGTCGATTCACCGGGACTAGGACTCAATGAGCAGTTCTTC. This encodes CSVDSPGLGLNEQFF.

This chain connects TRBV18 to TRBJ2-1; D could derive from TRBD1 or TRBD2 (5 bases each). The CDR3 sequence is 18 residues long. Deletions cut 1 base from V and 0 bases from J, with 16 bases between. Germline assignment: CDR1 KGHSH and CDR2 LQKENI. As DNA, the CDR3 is TGTGCCAGCTCACCACTAAAGGGTAGGGACCCCTCCTACAATGAGCAGTTCTTC. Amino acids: CASSPLKGRDPSYNEQFF.

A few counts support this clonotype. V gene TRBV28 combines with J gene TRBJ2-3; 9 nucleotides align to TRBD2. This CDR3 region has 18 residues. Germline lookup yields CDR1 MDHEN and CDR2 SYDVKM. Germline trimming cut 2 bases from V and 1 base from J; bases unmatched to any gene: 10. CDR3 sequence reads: CASSLGGIAGVGTDTQYF. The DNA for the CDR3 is TGTGCCAGCAGTTTAGGAGGGATAGCGGGAGTAGGCACAGATACGCAGTATTTT.

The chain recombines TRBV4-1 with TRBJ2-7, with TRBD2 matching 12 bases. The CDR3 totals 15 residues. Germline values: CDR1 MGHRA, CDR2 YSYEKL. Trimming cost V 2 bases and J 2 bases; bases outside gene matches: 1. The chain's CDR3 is CASSQRLAGAYEQYF. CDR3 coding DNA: TGCGCCAGCAGCCAACGACTAGCGGGAGCCTACGAGCAGTACTTC.

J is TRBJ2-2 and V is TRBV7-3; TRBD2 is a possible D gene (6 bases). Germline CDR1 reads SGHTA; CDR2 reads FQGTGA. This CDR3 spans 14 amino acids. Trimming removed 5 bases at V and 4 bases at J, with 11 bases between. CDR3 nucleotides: TGTGCCAGCAGCCCACCCGGGAGCACCGGGGAGCTGTTTTTT. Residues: CASSPPGSTGELFF.

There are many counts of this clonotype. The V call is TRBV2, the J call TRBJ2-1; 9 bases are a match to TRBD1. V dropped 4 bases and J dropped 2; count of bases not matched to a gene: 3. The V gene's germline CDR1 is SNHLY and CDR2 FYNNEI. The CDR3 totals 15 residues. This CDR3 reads CASSADRGTYNEQFF. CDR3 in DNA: TGTGCCAGCAGTGCGGACAGGGGAACCTACAATGAGCAGTTCTTC.

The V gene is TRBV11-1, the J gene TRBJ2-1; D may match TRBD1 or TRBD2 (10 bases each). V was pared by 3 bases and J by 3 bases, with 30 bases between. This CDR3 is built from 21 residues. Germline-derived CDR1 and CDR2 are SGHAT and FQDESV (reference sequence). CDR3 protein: CASSLGSGTGATSGIYNEQFF. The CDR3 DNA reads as TGTGCCAGCAGCTTGGGGTCCGGGACAGGGGCTACTAGCGGGATCTACAATGAGCAGTTCTTC.